This T cell receptor beta chain was documented in a study of T cell responses to AZD1222 COVID-19 vaccine. Study information: Pooled samples include second doses given at about 4 or 12 weeks. Study results and caveats: The repertoires were collected only after the peak T cell response. Regions 160-218 and 743-854 dominated among vaccine-associated CD4 TCRs spanning spike. Unmutated regions of variants are reportedly targeted by nearly half of spike-specific TCRs.

Concerning this clone: Antigen specificity is unknown.

The V gene's germline CDR1 is SGDLS and CDR2 YYNGEE. The CDR3 is made up of 14 amino acids. With 2 bases clipped from V and 10 bases from J, the junction kept 6 bases outside the gene matches. Produced via immunoSEQ multiplex PCR; TCRdb's table is partial and in-frame only. The profile shows more than 95,000 clones, around 88% of them singletons. The chain has TRBV9 and TRBJ1-6; 7 bases are shared with TRBD1. This sequence was found in an adult in good health. The source was peripheral blood, collected on day 0 of AZD1222 vaccination. The CDR3 nucleotides read TGTGCCAGCAGCGTCGGGACAGTGAGATCACCCCTCCACTTT. It yields the protein CASSVGTVRSPLHF. Filled out from reference TRBV9 and TRBJ1-6, the complete variable domain reads DSGVTQTPKHLITATGQRVTLRCSPRSGDLSVYWYQQSLDQGLQFLIQYYNGEERAKGNILERFSAQQFPDLHSELNLSSLELGDSALYFCASSVGTVRSPLHFGNGTRLTVT.